These 14 T cell receptor beta chains share one sample of origin, sequenced in a study of neurological immune-mediated disorders. TCRdb independently ran MiXCR on the 5' RACE reads; one entry per CDR3 protein. This repertoire shows some 10,000 distinct CDR3 sequences, 20% to 25% found once; its top ten account for 12% to 15%. The sequencing input was CD8+ T cells from blood. All receptors come from a woman aged 40 to 50 with multiple sclerosis.

This clonotype occurred many times. This chain connects TRBV2 to TRBJ2-5; D not certain. CDR3 size: 16 residues. Trimming removed 4 bases from V and 1 base from J, with 16 bases in between. Germline CDR1 and CDR2: SNHLY and FYNNEI. As DNA, the CDR3 is TGTGCCAGCAGTGGGGGTGAGACTCCCGCCCAAGAGACCCAGTACTTC. Translation gives CASSGGETPAQETQYF.

The V and J genes are TRBV14 and TRBJ2-6; the D is unclear. The CDR3 covers 16 residues. With 0 bases removed from V and 0 bases from J, the gap between germline ends came to 6 bases. Germline V gene data show CDR1 as SGHDN and CDR2 as FVKESK. The CDR3 DNA sequence: TGTGCCAGCAGCCAAGACAGTTACTCTGGGGCCAACGTCCTGACTTTC. It codes for CASSQDSYSGANVLTF.

Remarks on this clonotype: The junction shows a germline mismatch at one end, possibly a read error. The CDR3 sequence: CASSRGQETQYF. As DNA, the CDR3 is TGTGCTAGCAGCCGAGGTCAAGAGACCCAGTACTTC. The chain has TRBV7-7 and TRBJ2-5; no clear D gene. Per the germline V gene, CDR1 is SSHAT and CDR2 is FNYEAQ (reference sequence). This CDR3 has 12 residues. Full variable domain (missing parts from reference TRBV7-7 and TRBJ2-5): GAGVSQSPRYKVTKRGQDVTLRCDPISSHATLYWYQQALGQGPEFLTYFNYEAQPDKSGLPSDRFSAERPEGSISTLTIQRTEQRDSAMYRCASSRGQETQYFGPGTRLLVL.

The chain recombines TRBV15 with TRBJ2-1; D unclear. CDR1 and CDR2 from the germline V gene are LNHNV and YYDKDF (reference sequence). Trimming took off 6 bases at V and 3 bases at J, with 6 bases between the two ends. The CDR3 contains 12 residues. The CDR3 loop is CATRDNYNEQFF. The CDR3 region has the DNA TGTGCCACCAGAGATAACTACAATGAGCAGTTCTTC.

This clonotype has ten or more counts. The J gene is TRBJ2-7, the V gene TRBV7-9, with D tentatively TRBD1 (6 bases). Trimming removed 3 bases at V and 0 bases at J, with 12 bases between. Germline CDR1 is SEHNR and CDR2 is FQNEAQ (reference sequence). There are 15 residues in the CDR3. CDR3 DNA: TGTGCCAGCAGCTTGGGGGCAGGGCACTCCTACGAGCAGTACTTC. This gives the protein CASSLGAGHSYEQYF.

There are a few counts of this clonotype. The genes are TRBV4-1 and TRBJ2-7; TRBD2 aligns across 10 bases. In germline, CDR1 is MGHRA, CDR2 YSYEKL. Germline trimming cut 0 bases from V and 3 bases from J; bases unmatched to any gene: 5. This CDR3 has 16 amino acids. In DNA form, the CDR3 reads TGCGCCAGCAGCCAAGACCCCCCTAGCGGGGGCTACGAGCAGTACTTC. This codes for CASSQDPPSGGYEQYF.

This clonotype was counted at least ten times. This rearrangement joins TRBV4-2 to TRBJ2-6; 9 bases align to TRBD1. The V gene end was trimmed by 1 base and the J gene end by 4 bases; junction bases not matched to a gene: 11. The V gene's germline CDR1 is LGHNA and CDR2 YNFKEQ. CDR3 length: 19 amino acids. CDR3 loop: CASSQVYAGTGYGANVLTF. The CDR3 coding sequence is TGTGCCAGCAGCCAAGTTTATGCCGGGACAGGGTACGGGGCCAACGTCCTGACTTTC.

Many counts were recorded for this clonotype. The V gene is TRBV6-5, the J gene TRBJ1-1; 7 bases map to TRBD1. The J segment lost 3 bases and the V segment lost 6 bases, leaving 7 bases of the junction unmatched. This CDR3 is built from 14 residues. CDR1 and CDR2 (germline): MNHEY, SVGAGI. The CDR3 DNA reads TGTGCCAGCAGCCCAGGGGGGAGGGACACTGAAGCTTTCTTT. It codes for CASSPGGRDTEAFF.

In its sample, this clonotype was seen many times. The chain couples TRBV4-1 to TRBJ2-1; D is uncertain. V lost 1 base and J lost 0, with 7 bases in between. CDR1 and CDR2 (germline): MGHRA, YSYEKL. The CDR3 length is 15 residues. CDR3 loop: CASSQVYSSYNEQFF. The CDR3, as DNA: TGCGCCAGCAGCCAAGTCTATAGCTCCTACAATGAGCAGTTCTTC.

This chain joins TRBV20-1 and TRBJ2-7; D not certain. Trimming cost V 0 bases and J 2 bases, with 8 bases left between them. This CDR3 has 13 amino acids. Per the germline V gene, CDR1 is DFQATT and CDR2 is SNEGSKA (reference sequence). The CDR3 is CSARDPGTYEQYF. The CDR3 region has the DNA TGCAGTGCTAGAGATCCGGGTACCTACGAGCAGTACTTC.

In this sample, this clonotype turned up many times. V and J are TRBV9 and TRBJ2-7, with D possibly called TRBD1 or TRBD2 (6 bases each). This CDR3 spans 15 amino acids. Germline CDR1 and CDR2: SGDLS and YYNGEE. V lost 2 bases and J lost 7, with 19 bases in between. CDR3 coding DNA: TGTGCCAGCAGCGTGGGGGGACAATCCAGGGAGGAGCAGTACTTC. Encoded protein: CASSVGGQSREEQYF. Complete variable domain (other parts from reference TRBV9 and TRBJ2-7): DSGVTQTPKHLITATGQRVTLRCSPRSGDLSVYWYQQSLDQGLQFLIQYYNGEERAKGNILERFSAQQFPDLHSELNLSSLELGDSALYFCASSVGGQSREEQYFGPGTRLTVT.

This clonotype was observed many times. The chain recombines TRBV12-3 or TRBV12-4 with TRBJ2-3; TRBD2 matches 7 bases. With 5 bases clipped from V and 1 base from J, the junction kept 3 bases outside the gene matches. The CDR3 extends over 14 amino acids. CDR3 DNA: TGTGCCAGCAGTCAGCGGGGTCGCACAGATACGCAGTATTTT. This translates into CASSQRGRTDTQYF.

This clonotype was counted ten times or more. This rearrangement joins TRBV4-1 to TRBJ2-1; D may be TRBD1 or TRBD2 (5 bases each). Trimming removed 4 bases from V and 5 bases from J, with 15 bases in between. The CDR3 consists of 15 residues. The germline CDR1 and CDR2 sequences are MGHRA and YSYEKL. The CDR3 DNA reads TGCGCCAGCAGCCTAGCACCGGGGCAACACAATGAGCAGTTCTTC. It codes for CASSLAPGQHNEQFF.

Only a few counts were recorded for this clonotype. For the CDR3, the DNA is TGTGCCATCAAACAGCTTTATGGCTACACCTTC. Protein: CAIKQLYGYTF. The chain has TRBV10-3 and TRBJ1-2; no definite D call. The CDR3 length is 11 residues. V lost 7 bases, J lost 5 bases, and 8 bases lay in between. In germline, CDR1 is ENHRY, CDR2 SYGVKD.